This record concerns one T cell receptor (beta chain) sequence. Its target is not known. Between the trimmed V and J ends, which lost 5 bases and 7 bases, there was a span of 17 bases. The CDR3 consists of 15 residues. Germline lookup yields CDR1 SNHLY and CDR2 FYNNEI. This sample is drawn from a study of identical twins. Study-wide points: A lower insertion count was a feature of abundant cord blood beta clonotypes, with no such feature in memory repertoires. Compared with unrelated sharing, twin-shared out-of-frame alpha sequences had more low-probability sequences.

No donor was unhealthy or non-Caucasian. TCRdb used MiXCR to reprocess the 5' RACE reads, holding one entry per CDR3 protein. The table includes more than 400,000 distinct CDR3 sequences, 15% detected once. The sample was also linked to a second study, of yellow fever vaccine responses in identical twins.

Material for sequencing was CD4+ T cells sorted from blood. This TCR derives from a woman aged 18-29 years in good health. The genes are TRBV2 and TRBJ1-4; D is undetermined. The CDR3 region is CASSMRTSSGEKLFF. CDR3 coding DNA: TGTGCCAGCAGTATGAGGACGTCCAGTGGTGAAAAACTGTTTTTT.